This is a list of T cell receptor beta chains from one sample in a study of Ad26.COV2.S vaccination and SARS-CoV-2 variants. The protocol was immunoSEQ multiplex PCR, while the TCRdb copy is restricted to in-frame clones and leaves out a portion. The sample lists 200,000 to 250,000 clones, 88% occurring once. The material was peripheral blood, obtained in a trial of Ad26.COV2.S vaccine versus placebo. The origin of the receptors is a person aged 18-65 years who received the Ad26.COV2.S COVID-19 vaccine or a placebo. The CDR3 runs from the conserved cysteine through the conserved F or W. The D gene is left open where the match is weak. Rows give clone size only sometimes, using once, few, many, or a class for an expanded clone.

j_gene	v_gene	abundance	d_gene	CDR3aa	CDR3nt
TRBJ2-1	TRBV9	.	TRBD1	CASSAYPGGRVLGPYNEQFF	TGTGCCAGCAGCGCCTATCCAGGGGGCAGGGTGCTAGGCCCCTACAATGAGCAGTTCTTC
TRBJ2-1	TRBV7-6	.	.	CASSLAQGWFNEQFF	TGTGCCAGCAGCTTAGCACAGGGTTGGTTCAATGAGCAGTTCTTC
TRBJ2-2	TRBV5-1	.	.	CASSRPAVNTGELFF	TGCGCCAGCAGCCGGCCGGCAGTTAACACCGGGGAGCTGTTTTTT
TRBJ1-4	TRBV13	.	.	CASSLAGNEKLFF	TGTGCCAGCAGCTTAGCCGGAAATGAAAAACTGTTTTTT
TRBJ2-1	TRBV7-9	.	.	CASSLAGQTTNEQFF	TGTGCCAGCAGCTTAGCGGGGCAGACAACCAATGAGCAGTTCTTC
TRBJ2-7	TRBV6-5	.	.	CASRPGRIYEQYF	TGTGCCAGCAGGCCGGGCCGAATTTACGAGCAGTACTTC
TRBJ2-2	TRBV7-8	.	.	CASSTGLNTGELFF	TGTGCCAGCAGCACCGGACTAAACACCGGGGAGCTGTTTTTT
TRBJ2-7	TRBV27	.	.	CASSPTRGKAYEQYF	TGTGCCAGCAGTCCCACACGAGGAAAGGCTTACGAGCAGTACTTC
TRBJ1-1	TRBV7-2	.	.	CASSLSRVGEAFF	TGTGCCAGCAGCTTAAGCAGGGTCGGTGAAGCTTTCTTT
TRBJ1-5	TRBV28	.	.	CASSLGHPNQPQHF	TGTGCCAGCAGTTTAGGACACCCTAATCAGCCCCAGCATTTT
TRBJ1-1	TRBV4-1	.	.	CASSQDPRNRNTEAFF	TGCGCCAGCAGCCAAGATCCCAGAAATCGGAACACTGAAGCTTTCTTT
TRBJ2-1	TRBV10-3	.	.	CAIGEGGNYEQFF	TGTGCCATCGGCGAGGGGGGGAATTACGAGCAGTTCTTC
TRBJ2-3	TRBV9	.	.	CASSARPHPASTDTQYF	TGTGCCAGCAGCGCAAGACCCCACCCGGCTAGCACAGATACGCAGTATTTT
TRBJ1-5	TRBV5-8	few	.	CASSWAGASLSNQPQHF	TGTGCCAGCAGCTGGGCCGGGGCCTCTCTGAGCAATCAGCCCCAGCATTTT
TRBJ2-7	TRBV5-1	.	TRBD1	CASTGTGGFEPTGEQYF	TGCGCCAGCACCGGGACAGGGGGCTTTGAGCCTACGGGAGAGCAGTACTTC
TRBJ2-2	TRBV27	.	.	CASSFRTVTGELFF	TGTGCCAGCAGTTTCAGGACGGTGACCGGGGAGCTGTTTTTT
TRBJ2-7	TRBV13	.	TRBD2	CASSLGGRLAGAYEQYF	TGTGCCAGCAGCTTAGGCGGGAGACTAGCGGGAGCTTACGAGCAGTACTTC
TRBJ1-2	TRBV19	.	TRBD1	CASFQGALIGYTF	TGTGCCAGTTTTCAGGGGGCCCTTATTGGCTACACCTTC
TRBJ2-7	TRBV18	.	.	CASSPKRDEQYF	TGTGCCAGCTCACCAAAGAGGGACGAGCAGTACTTC
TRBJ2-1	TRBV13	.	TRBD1	CASSSSPGQGYNEQFF	TGTGCCAGCAGCTCTAGCCCGGGACAGGGTTACAATGAGCAGTTCTTC
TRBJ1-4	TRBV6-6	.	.	CASSSPGTNEKLFF	TGTGCCAGCAGTTCTCCCGGGACTAATGAAAAACTGTTTTTT
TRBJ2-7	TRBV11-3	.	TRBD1	CASSLGTGDLYDEQYF	TGTGCCAGCAGCCTTGGGACAGGGGATCTCTACGACGAGCAGTACTTC
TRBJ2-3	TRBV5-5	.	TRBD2	CASSFILAGAQDTQYF	TGTGCCAGCAGCTTTATCCTAGCGGGAGCCCAAGATACGCAGTATTTT
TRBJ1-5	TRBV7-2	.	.	CASSLGKTNQPQHF	TGTGCCAGCAGCTTAGGGAAAACGAATCAGCCCCAGCATTTT
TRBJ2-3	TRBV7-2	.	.	CASRPPPTDTQYF	TGTGCCAGCAGACCGCCGCCCACAGATACGCAGTATTTT
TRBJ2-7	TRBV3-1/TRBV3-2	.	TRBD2	CASSQGEGTQYF	TGTGCCAGCAGCCAAGGGGAGGGTACGCAGTACTTC
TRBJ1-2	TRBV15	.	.	CATQRGLSDGYTF	TGTGCCACCCAAAGGGGGTTGTCCGATGGCTACACCTTC
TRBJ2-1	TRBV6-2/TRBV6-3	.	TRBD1	CASSPQGADFVNEQFF	TGTGCCAGCAGTCCGCAGGGGGCTGATTTTGTGAATGAGCAGTTCTTC
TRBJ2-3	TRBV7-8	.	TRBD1	CASSPQQQGARDTQYF	TGTGCCAGCAGCCCCCAGCAACAGGGGGCGCGAGATACGCAGTATTTT
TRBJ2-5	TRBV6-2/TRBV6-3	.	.	CASSYSGEGTQYF	TGTGCCAGCAGTTACTCAGGAGAAGGGACCCAGTACTTC
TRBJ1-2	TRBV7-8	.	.	CASSTRQENYGYTF	TGTGCCAGCAGCACACGACAGGAGAACTATGGCTACACCTTC
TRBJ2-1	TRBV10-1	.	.	CASSRGNEQFF	TGCGCCAGCTCCAGGGGTAATGAGCAGTTCTTC
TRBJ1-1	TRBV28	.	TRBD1	CASSGLGQRGTEAFF	TGTGCCAGCAGTGGACTGGGACAGAGGGGAACTGAAGCTTTCTTT
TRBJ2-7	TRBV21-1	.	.	CASTAPTQGTYEQYF	TGTGCCAGCACTGCTCCCACGCAGGGCACCTACGAGCAGTACTTC
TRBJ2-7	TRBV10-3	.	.	CAISELGINEQYF	TGTGCCATCAGTGAGTTAGGGATCAACGAGCAGTACTTC
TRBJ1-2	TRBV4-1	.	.	CASSQVPGLGFFFF	TGCGCCAGCAGCCAAGTTCCGGGCCTCGGGTTCTTCTTCTTC
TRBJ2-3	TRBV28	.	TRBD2	CASSPGGADTQYF	TGTGCCAGCAGCCCGGGGGGGGCAGATACGCAGTATTTT
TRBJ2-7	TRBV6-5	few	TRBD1	CASSYGTGKDEQYF	TGTGCCAGCAGTTACGGGACAGGGAAGGACGAGCAGTACTTC
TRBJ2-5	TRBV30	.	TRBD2	CAWGLAGGLAETQYF	TGTGCCTGGGGACTAGCGGGAGGGCTTGCGGAGACCCAGTACTTC
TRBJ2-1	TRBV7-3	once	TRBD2	CASSSVASGGVERFF	TGTGCCAGCAGCTCTGTGGCTAGCGGGGGGGTTGAGCGGTTCTTC
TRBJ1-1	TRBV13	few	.	CASSLPNTEAFF	TGTGCCAGCAGCTTACCGAACACTGAAGCTTTCTTT
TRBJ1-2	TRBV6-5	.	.	CASMPQGYTF	TGTGCCAGCATGCCGCAGGGCTACACCTTC
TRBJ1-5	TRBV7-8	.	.	CASSLRDPGQPQHF	TGTGCCAGCAGCTTAAGGGACCCAGGCCAGCCCCAGCATTTT
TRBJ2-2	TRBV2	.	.	CASSVGGNTGELFF	TGTGCCAGCAGTGTGGGCGGAAACACCGGGGAGCTGTTTTTT
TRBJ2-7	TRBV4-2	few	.	CASSQGLQGYEQYF	TGTGCCAGCAGCCAGGGCCTACAGGGCTACGAGCAGTACTTC
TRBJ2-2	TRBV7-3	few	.	CASSLWETGELFF	TGTGCCAGCAGCTTATGGGAGACCGGGGAGCTGTTTTTT
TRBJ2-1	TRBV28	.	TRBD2	CASSPLGSGGLGEQFF	TGTGCCAGCAGCCCATTGGGTAGCGGGGGCCTAGGTGAGCAGTTCTTC
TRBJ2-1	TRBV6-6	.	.	CASSYSNRVNEQFF	TGTGCCAGCAGTTACTCGAACAGGGTCAATGAGCAGTTCTTC
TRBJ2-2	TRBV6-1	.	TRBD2	CASSGGLAAPIGGELFF	TGTGCCAGCAGTGGCGGACTAGCGGCACCGATCGGGGGGGAGCTGTTTTTT
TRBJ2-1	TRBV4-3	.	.	CASSQAIGLINEQFF	TGCGCCAGCAGCCAAGCCATAGGACTGATCAATGAGCAGTTCTTC
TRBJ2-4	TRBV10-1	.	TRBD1	CASSGPRTGKGKNIQYF	TGCGCCAGCAGTGGACCGAGGACAGGGAAGGGCAAAAACATTCAGTACTTC
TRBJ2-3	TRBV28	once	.	CASSLFVLGGYGAADTQYF	TGTGCCAGCAGTTTATTCGTCCTTGGGGGGTACGGGGCAGCAGATACGCAGTATTTT
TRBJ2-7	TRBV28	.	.	CASSLGLGSSYEQYF	TGTGCCAGCAGCCTGGGACTTGGGAGCTCCTACGAGCAGTACTTC
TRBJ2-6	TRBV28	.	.	CASSRTAGGGANVLTF	TGTGCCAGCAGTAGGACAGCCGGAGGTGGGGCCAACGTCCTGACTTTC
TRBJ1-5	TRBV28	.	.	CASRVGNQPQHF	TGTGCCAGCAGGGTAGGCAATCAGCCCCAGCATTTT
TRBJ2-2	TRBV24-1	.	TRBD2	CATSDLDLRGRPILNTGELFF	TGTGCCACCAGTGATTTGGACCTTCGCGGGAGGCCCATACTGAACACCGGGGAGCTGTTTTTT
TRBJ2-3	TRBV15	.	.	CATSRAGARGTDTQYF	TGTGCCACCAGCAGAGCAGGGGCTCGTGGCACAGATACGCAGTATTTT